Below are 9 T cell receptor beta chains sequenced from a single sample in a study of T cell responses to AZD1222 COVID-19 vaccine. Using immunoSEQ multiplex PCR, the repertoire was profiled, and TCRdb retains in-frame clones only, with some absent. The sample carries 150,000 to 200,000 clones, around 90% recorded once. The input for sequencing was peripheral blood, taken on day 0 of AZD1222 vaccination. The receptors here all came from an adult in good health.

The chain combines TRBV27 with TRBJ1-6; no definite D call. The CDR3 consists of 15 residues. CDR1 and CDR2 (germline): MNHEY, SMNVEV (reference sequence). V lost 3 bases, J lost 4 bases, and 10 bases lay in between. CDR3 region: CASSLLQKYNSPLHF. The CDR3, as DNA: TGTGCCAGCAGTTTGTTGCAGAAGTATAATTCACCCCTCCACTTT.

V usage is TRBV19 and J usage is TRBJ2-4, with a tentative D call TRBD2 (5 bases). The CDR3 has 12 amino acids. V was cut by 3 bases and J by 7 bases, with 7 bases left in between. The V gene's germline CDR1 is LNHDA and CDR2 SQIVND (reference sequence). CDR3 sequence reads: CASSIGGNIQYF. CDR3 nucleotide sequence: TGTGCCAGTAGTATCGGCGGGAACATTCAGTACTTC.

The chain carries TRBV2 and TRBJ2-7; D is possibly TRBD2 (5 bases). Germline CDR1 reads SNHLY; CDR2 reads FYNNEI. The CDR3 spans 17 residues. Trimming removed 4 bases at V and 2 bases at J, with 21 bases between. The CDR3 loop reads CASSGRRGAATPYEQYF. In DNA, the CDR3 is TGTGCCAGCAGTGGGCGCCGTGGAGCGGCTACACCCTACGAGCAGTACTTC.

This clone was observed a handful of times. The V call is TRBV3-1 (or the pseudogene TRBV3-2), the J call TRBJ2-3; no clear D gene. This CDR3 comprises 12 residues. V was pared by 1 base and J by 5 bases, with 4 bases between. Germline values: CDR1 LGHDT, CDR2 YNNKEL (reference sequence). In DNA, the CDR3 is TGTGCCAGCAGCCAAGTAGAAGATACGCAGTATTTT. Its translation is CASSQVEDTQYF.

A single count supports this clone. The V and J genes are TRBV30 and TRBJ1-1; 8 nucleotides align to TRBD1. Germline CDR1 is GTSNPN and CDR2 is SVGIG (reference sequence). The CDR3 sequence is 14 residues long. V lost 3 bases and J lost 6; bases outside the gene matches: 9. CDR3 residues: CAWREDRVVPEAFF. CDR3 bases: TGTGCCTGGAGGGAGGACAGGGTGGTTCCTGAAGCTTTCTTT. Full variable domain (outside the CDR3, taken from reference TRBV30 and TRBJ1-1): SQTIHQWPATLVQPVGSPLSLECTVEGTSNPNLYWYRQAAGRGLQLLFYSVGIGQISSEVPQNLSASRPQDRQFILSSKKLLLSDSGFYLCAWREDRVVPEAFFGQGTRLTVV.

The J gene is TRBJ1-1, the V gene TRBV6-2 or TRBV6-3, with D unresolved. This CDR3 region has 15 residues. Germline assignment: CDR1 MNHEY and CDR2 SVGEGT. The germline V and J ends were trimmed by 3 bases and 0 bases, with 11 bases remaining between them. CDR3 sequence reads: CASSYLGPMNTEAFF. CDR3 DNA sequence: TGTGCCAGCAGTTATTTAGGTCCTATGAACACTGAAGCTTTCTTT.

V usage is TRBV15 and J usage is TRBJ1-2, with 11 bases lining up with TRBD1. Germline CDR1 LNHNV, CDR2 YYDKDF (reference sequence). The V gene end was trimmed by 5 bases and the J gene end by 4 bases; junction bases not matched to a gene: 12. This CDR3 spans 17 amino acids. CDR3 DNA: TGTGCCACCAGCTCAAGGACAGGGGGCCCTCGAGGCTATGGCTACACCTTC. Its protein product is CATSSRTGGPRGYGYTF.

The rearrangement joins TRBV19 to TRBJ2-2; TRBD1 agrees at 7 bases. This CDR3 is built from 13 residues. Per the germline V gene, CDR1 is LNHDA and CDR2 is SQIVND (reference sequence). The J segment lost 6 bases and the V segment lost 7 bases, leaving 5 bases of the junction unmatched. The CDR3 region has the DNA TGTGCCAGTACAGGGGGTAACTCCGGGGAGCTGTTTTTT. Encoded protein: CASTGGNSGELFF.

In DNA form, the CDR3 reads TGTGCCAGCAGCGGGGGACAGGAGACCAATGAGCAGTTCTTC. Translation gives CASSGGQETNEQFF. This sequence joins TRBV7-3 and TRBJ2-1, with 8 positions matching TRBD1. J lost 6 bases, V lost 5 bases, and 6 bases had no gene match. Germline V gene lookup returns CDR1 SGHTA and CDR2 FQGTGA. The CDR3 runs to 14 residues.